This TCR beta chain was sequenced for a study of T cells in localized non-small cell lung cancer. Broader study findings: Across samples, adjacent lung featured a median roughly 60 of the top 100 tumor clones.

This CDR3 region has 17 residues. Trimming shortened V by 0 bases and J by 7 bases, and 19 bases separated the two germline ends. Germline values: CDR1 SGHNT, CDR2 YENEEA. As for this clone: Its antigen is unknown.

Sequencing was performed with immunoSEQ multiplex PCR; in TCRdb, only in-frame clones are kept and a portion is missing. The table records under 1,500 clones, around 37% of them present only once. Source: lung tumor tissue, taken before any cancer treatment. This rearrangement joins TRBV11-3 to TRBJ2-4; weak D call: TRBD2 (6 bases). The origin of this receptor is a male donor at least 60 years old with stage II squamous cell lung carcinoma. Here the CDR3 DNA reads TGTGCCAGCAGCTTAGAAAGTAGCGGAAAACGGGGGAACATTCAGTACTTC. It encodes CASSLESSGKRGNIQYF.